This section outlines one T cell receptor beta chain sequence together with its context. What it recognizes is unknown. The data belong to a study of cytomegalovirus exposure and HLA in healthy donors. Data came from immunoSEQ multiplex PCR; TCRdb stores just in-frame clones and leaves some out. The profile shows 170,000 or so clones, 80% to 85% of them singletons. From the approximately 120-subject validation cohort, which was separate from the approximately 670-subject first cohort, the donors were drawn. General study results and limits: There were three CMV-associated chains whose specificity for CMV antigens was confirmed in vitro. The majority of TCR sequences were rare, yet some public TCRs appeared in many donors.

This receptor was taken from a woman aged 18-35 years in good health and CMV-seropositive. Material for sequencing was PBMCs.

CDR3 loop: CASSGDTGRAVDEQYF. Here the CDR3 DNA reads TGCGCCAGCAGCGGTGATACAGGGCGCGCTGTCGACGAGCAGTACTTC. This chain uses TRBV5-1 with TRBJ2-7, with D possibly being TRBD1 (6 bases). The CDR3 has 16 amino acids. V was pared by 4 bases and J by 5 bases, with 22 bases between. Germline values: CDR1 SGHRS, CDR2 YFSETQ.